This T cell receptor (beta chain) was recovered during a study of cytotoxic CD8 clonotypes in ibrutinib-treated CLL. Overall study context: Partial responses numbered approximately 24 and complete responses 2; after a median about 72 months, about 15 stayed remitted and approximately 12 progressed. There were, on average, around 250,000 productive templates and 90,000 to 95,000 productive rearrangements per sample.

Clones were read by immunoSEQ multiplex PCR, and TCRdb kept only the in-frame ones, dropping some. Among about 50,000 clones, roughly 63% were seen once, and the ten largest hold around 30%. The sample consisted of PBMCs, taken after 24 months of ibrutinib treatment. The clonotype originates from a human donor with chronic lymphocytic leukemia.

The CDR3 sequence is CASSPGTSGGPTDTQYF. For the CDR3, the DNA is TGTGCCAGCAGCCCAGGGACTAGCGGGGGGCCCACAGATACGCAGTATTTT. This rearrangement joins TRBV5-4 to TRBJ2-3; 15 bases align to TRBD2. The CDR3 extends over 17 amino acids. Germline V lookup: CDR1 SGHNT, CDR2 YYREEE (reference sequence). The V gene end was trimmed by 4 bases and the J gene end by 2 bases; junction bases not matched to a gene: 5.